Presented here are 29 T cell receptor beta chains from one specimen sequenced in a study of blood T cells in healthy people across ages (dated by TCRdb to between 2015 and 2017). The library was made by 5' RACE. TCRdb records Illumina HiSeq 2500 as the sequencer. The second PCR ran for about 7 to 11 cycles and used a J-beta primer mix along with a sample-barcoded 5' primer. Using fastp at Q25 and MiXCR, TCRdb reprocessed the public reads and kept productive beta chains. Each record represents a unique CDR3 protein, reported with the most common genes and DNA among its rows. The sample includes about 1.8 million distinct CDR3 sequences, with around 50% observed a single time. Of the sample, about 2.1% falls within the top ten clones. The material sequenced was blood. These receptors were collected from a woman between 40 and 50 years old in good health.

The rearrangement uses TRBV9 and TRBJ2-1, with 11 bases that match TRBD2. Germline CDR1 SGDLS, CDR2 YYNGEE. This CDR3 comprises 15 residues. Unmatched junction bases numbered 4, after V lost 2 bases and J lost 6 bases. The CDR3 loop reads CASSVTSGEANEQFF. In DNA form, the CDR3 reads TGTGCCAGCAGCGTGACTAGCGGGGAGGCCAATGAGCAGTTCTTC.

This clonotype came up a few times. The CDR3 spells CASTLTLATDTQYF. As DNA, the CDR3 is TGTGCCAGCACCCTGACATTAGCTACAGATACGCAGTATTTT. The chain combines TRBV28 with TRBJ2-3; D not resolved. Trimming removed 7 bases from V and 3 bases from J, with 14 bases in between. Germline CDR1 and CDR2: MDHEN and SYDVKM. The CDR3 length is 14 residues. Looking up the rest from reference TRBV28 and TRBJ2-3 gives the full variable domain: DVKVTQSSRYLVKRTGEKVFLECVQDMDHENMFWYRQDPGLGLRLIYFSYDVKMKEKGDIPEGYSVSREKKERFSLILESASTNQTSMYLCASTLTLATDTQYFGPGTRLTVL.

This clonotype was picked up a small number of times. The chain couples TRBV4-2 to TRBJ2-5; no firm D call. V was cut by 1 base and J by 1 base, with 7 bases left in between. This CDR3 region has 14 residues. Germline loops: CDR1 LGHNA, CDR2 YNFKEQ. The CDR3 DNA sequence: TGTGCCAGCAGCCAAGCGTGGGGCCAAGAGACCCAGTACTTC. Protein sequence: CASSQAWGQETQYF.

V gene TRBV6-2 or TRBV6-3 combines with J gene TRBJ2-1; the match to TRBD2 covers 10 bases. Germline V gene sequence: CDR1 MNHEY, CDR2 SVGEGT. Trimming cost V 4 bases and J 5 bases; bases outside gene matches: 5. The CDR3 covers 15 residues. CDR3 region: CASSSPSGGHNEQFF. CDR3 DNA: TGTGCCAGCAGTTCACCTAGCGGGGGTCACAATGAGCAGTTCTTC.

This clonotype was detected a few times. The chain has TRBV7-2 and TRBJ2-7, with TRBD1 matching over 8 bases. Judging by the DNA end, TRBJ2-5 fits better; the J call may be wrong. Per germline, CDR1 SGHTA and CDR2 FQGNSA. This CDR3 is built from 14 residues. CDR3 DNA sequence: TGTGCCAGCAGCTTGGACAGGGCAGCCGAGACCCAGTACTTC. It encodes CASSLDRAAETQYF.

The gene calls are TRBV29-1 and TRBJ2-3; D assignment may be TRBD1 or TRBD2 (5 bases each). The CDR3 runs 12 residues. Germline CDR1 SQVTM, CDR2 ANQGSEA. The germline V and J ends were trimmed by 6 bases and 6 bases, with 13 bases remaining between them. The CDR3, as DNA: TGCAGCGTCAGGGACGGTAGGGATACGCAGTATTTT. This encodes CSVRDGRDTQYF.

V is TRBV27 and J is TRBJ1-6, with a tentative D call TRBD1 (6 bases). This CDR3 has 16 residues. The germline V gene has CDR1 MNHEY and CDR2 SMNVEV (reference sequence). With 3 bases removed from V and 4 bases from J, the gap between germline ends came to 13 bases. The CDR3 DNA reads TGTGCCAGCAGTTTCTGGACAGCCAGTTATAATTCACCCCTCCACTTT. Its protein is CASSFWTASYNSPLHF.

The chain combines TRBV4-3 with TRBJ1-3; D gene unclear. Trimming took off 1 base at V and 2 bases at J, with 15 bases between the two ends. Germline loops: CDR1 LGHNA, CDR2 YSLEER. The CDR3 sequence is 17 residues long. The CDR3 region is CASSQGVGSTTGNTIYF. CDR3 coding DNA: TGCGCCAGCAGCCAAGGGGTTGGGTCAACCACTGGAAACACCATATATTTT.

The rearrangement joins TRBV9 to TRBJ2-3; the match to TRBD2 covers 7 bases. Germline trimming cut 3 bases from V and 0 bases from J; bases unmatched to any gene: 10. CDR3 length: 17 amino acids. The germline CDR1 and CDR2 sequences are SGDLS and YYNGEE. CDR3 in DNA: TGTGCCAGCAGCGACCGCGGGGGAACCTCTAGCACAGATACGCAGTATTTT. Its translation is CASSDRGGTSSTDTQYF.

This clonotype was found a few times. The chain employs TRBV28 and TRBJ2-7; D call uncertain. The germline V gene has CDR1 MDHEN and CDR2 SYDVKM. V was clipped by 5 bases and J by 6 bases, with 11 bases between them. There are 12 residues in the CDR3. CDR3 nucleotide sequence: TGTGCCAGCAGTACCCTCTCGCGCGAGCAGTACTTC. Translated, it gives CASSTLSREQYF.

This clonotype was recorded at least ten times. A read error may account for a junction end that differs from germline. The CDR3, as DNA: TGTGCCAGCAGCTTAGCGGGGAACTACGAGCAGTACTTC. Translation: CASSLAGNYEQYF. V and J are TRBV5-1 and TRBJ2-7; 8 nucleotides match TRBD2. Germline-derived CDR1 and CDR2 are SGHRS and YFSETQ. CDR3 size: 13 residues.

The V call is TRBV7-2, the J call TRBJ1-2, with 7 nucleotides matching TRBD1. Germline V gene lookup returns CDR1 SGHTA and CDR2 FQGNSA. After removal of 4 bases from V and 8 bases from J, the junction contained 13 bases not matched to a gene. CDR3 length: 15 residues. In nucleotides, the CDR3 is TGTGCCAGCAGCTCTAAGAGGACAGGATTAGTCGGCTACACCTTC. Its protein product is CASSSKRTGLVGYTF.

V is TRBV20-1 and J is TRBJ2-7; D unresolved. Looked up from germline, CDR1 is DFQATT and CDR2 is SNEGSKA (reference sequence). This CDR3 is built from 14 residues. The V and J ends lost 0 bases and 2 bases respectively, with 11 bases between them. Here the CDR3 reads CSAREGSLAYEQYF. In DNA, the CDR3 is TGCAGTGCTAGAGAGGGGTCACTCGCCTACGAGCAGTACTTC.

The chain uses TRBV6-5 and TRBJ2-1; 9 bases are shared with TRBD2. This CDR3 is built from 18 residues. Germline V lookup: CDR1 MNHEY, CDR2 SVGAGI. Trimming at V came to 0 bases and at J to 5 bases, leaving 11 bases not matched to a gene. The CDR3 is CASSYSGPSGGINNEQFF. In DNA, the CDR3 is TGTGCCAGCAGTTACTCGGGGCCCAGCGGGGGGATAAACAATGAGCAGTTCTTC.

The V and J genes are TRBV20-1 and TRBJ2-1; 10 bases are shared with TRBD2. J gave up 8 bases and V 1 base, and 8 bases lay outside the gene matches. CDR1 DFQATT and CDR2 SNEGSKA come from the germline V gene (reference sequence). This CDR3 is built from 15 residues. DNA for the CDR3: TGCAGTGCTAGAGGGGCGCTAGCGGGGGCGTATGAGCAGTTCTTC. Protein sequence: CSARGALAGAYEQFF.

The V gene is TRBV25-1, the J gene TRBJ2-7; D is unresolved. CDR1 and CDR2 from the germline V gene are MGHDK and SYGVNS. Trimming took off 6 bases at V and 4 bases at J, with 16 bases between the two ends. The CDR3 length is 14 residues. The DNA for the CDR3 is TGTGCCAGCAGGCCCAGTGGGCCCTGGTACGAGCAGTACTTC. It yields the protein CASRPSGPWYEQYF.

V is TRBV6-1 and J is TRBJ2-3, with D tentatively TRBD1 (6 bases). The V end lost 4 bases, the J end lost 4 bases, and 12 bases lay between the germline ends. This CDR3 is built from 14 residues. Germline V gene lookup returns CDR1 MNHNS and CDR2 SASEGT. The CDR3 loop reads CASSANRVADTQYF. DNA of the CDR3: TGTGCCAGCAGTGCGAACAGGGTGGCAGATACGCAGTATTTT.

The chain carries TRBV18 and TRBJ2-5; D is tentatively TRBD1 or TRBD2 (5 bases each). From germline, CDR1 is KGHSH and CDR2 LQKENI. Trimming pared 4 bases from V and 0 bases from J, leaving 12 bases between. The CDR3 totals 15 residues. The DNA of the CDR3 is TGTGCCAGCTCACACCCAATGGGACACCAAGAGACCCAGTACTTC. It specifies CASSHPMGHQETQYF.

The chain links TRBV20-1 to TRBJ1-2; D is ambiguous. Trimming removed 0 bases from V and 5 bases from J, with 22 bases in between. In germline, CDR1 is DFQATT, CDR2 SNEGSKA (reference sequence). This CDR3 contains 17 residues. DNA of the CDR3: TGCAGTGCTAGAGATTTTCCCCACGATGGGCCCGGATATGGCTACACCTTC. Amino acids: CSARDFPHDGPGYGYTF.

The CDR3 coding sequence is TGCGCCAGCAGTAACAGGCTCGGGGCAGATACGCAGTATTTT. Translation gives CASSNRLGADTQYF. The J gene is TRBJ2-3, the V gene TRBV5-1; the D gene could be TRBD1 or TRBD2 (5 bases each). Germline V lookup: CDR1 SGHRS, CDR2 YFSETQ. The CDR3 runs 14 residues. V was shortened by 5 bases and J by 4 bases, with 14 bases between the two germline ends. The complete variable domain, with remaining parts taken from reference TRBV5-1 and TRBJ2-3, reads KAGVTQTPRYLIKTRGQQVTLSCSPISGHRSVSWYQQTPGQGLQFLFEYFSETQRNKGNFPGRFSGRQFSNSRSEMNVSTLELGDSALYLCASSNRLGADTQYFGPGTRLTVL.

The table lists this clonotype with a few counts. The chain recombines TRBV7-2 with TRBJ1-2; D gene unclear. CDR3 size: 16 residues. Per the germline V gene, CDR1 is SGHTA and CDR2 is FQGNSA. V was pared by 2 bases and J by 4 bases, with 17 bases between. CDR3 in DNA: TGTGCCAGCAGCTTAAGCGCCGTGAGCCTGAGCTATGGCTACACCTTC. This codes for CASSLSAVSLSYGYTF.

This clonotype was detected a few times. The chain links TRBV28 to TRBJ2-7, with D perhaps matching TRBD1 (6 bases). This CDR3 has 12 amino acids. Between the trimmed V and J ends, which lost 6 bases and 6 bases, there was a span of 12 bases. Germline loops: CDR1 MDHEN, CDR2 SYDVKM. Written as DNA, the CDR3 is TGTGCCAGCAGGTTGAGGGGGTCCGAGCAGTACTTC. It codes for CASRLRGSEQYF.

This clonotype has a single count. The chain employs TRBV6-2 or TRBV6-3 and TRBJ2-7; 8 bases fit TRBD1. CDR3 length: 15 amino acids. J lost 2 bases, V lost 5 bases, and 8 bases had no gene match. CDR1 MNHEY and CDR2 SVGEGT come from the germline V gene. CDR3 residues: CASSPQGQATYEQYF. As DNA, the CDR3 is TGTGCCAGCAGTCCCCAGGGACAGGCAACCTACGAGCAGTACTTC.

This clonotype was seen at least ten times. The J gene is TRBJ2-5, the V gene TRBV28, with D perhaps matching TRBD1 (6 bases). The CDR3 runs to 14 residues. Germline V CDR1 and CDR2: MDHEN, SYDVKM. V was clipped by 3 bases and J by 0 bases, with 8 bases between them. This CDR3 reads CASSFDRNQETQYF. In DNA, the CDR3 is TGTGCCAGCAGTTTTGACAGGAACCAAGAGACCCAGTACTTC. The full variable domain, completed using reference TRBV28 and TRBJ2-5, is DVKVTQSSRYLVKRTGEKVFLECVQDMDHENMFWYRQDPGLGLRLIYFSYDVKMKEKGDIPEGYSVSREKKERFSLILESASTNQTSMYLCASSFDRNQETQYFGPGTRLLVL.

About this clonotype itself: One end of the junction fails to match germline, which may point to a read error. The chain links TRBV6-6 to TRBJ2-7; either TRBD1 or TRBD2 may supply D (5 bases each). The CDR3 is 13 amino acids. Germline V gene lookup returns CDR1 MNHNY and CDR2 SVGAGI (reference sequence). This chain's CDR3 is CTSSNGASYEQYF. CDR3 coding DNA: TGTACCAGCAGCAACGGGGCCTCCTACGAGCAGTACTTC.

The genes are TRBV9 and TRBJ1-3; the D is unclear. Germline CDR1 SGDLS, CDR2 YYNGEE. Trimming took 0 bases from V and 2 from J, leaving 9 bases between them. The CDR3 runs 15 residues. The CDR3 DNA follows: TGTGCCAGCAGCGTAGAGAGGAGTCCTGGAAACACCATATATTTT. Translating gives CASSVERSPGNTIYF. Full variable domain (missing parts from reference TRBV9 and TRBJ1-3): DSGVTQTPKHLITATGQRVTLRCSPRSGDLSVYWYQQSLDQGLQFLIQYYNGEERAKGNILERFSAQQFPDLHSELNLSSLELGDSALYFCASSVERSPGNTIYFGEGSWLTVV.

CDR3: CASETGQNTEAFF. The CDR3, as DNA: TGTGCCAGCGAGACAGGGCAGAACACTGAAGCTTTCTTT. The chain recombines TRBV12-3 or TRBV12-4 with TRBJ1-1; 7 positions agree with TRBD1. CDR3 size: 13 residues. V was clipped by 8 bases and J by 1 base; unmatched bases: 4.

V is TRBV11-1 and J is TRBJ2-3; no clear D gene. Trimming took off 0 bases at V and 0 bases at J, with 25 bases between the two ends. Germline V gives CDR1 SGHAT, CDR2 FQDESV (reference sequence). The CDR3 extends over 21 amino acids. The CDR3 DNA reads as TGTGCCAGCAGCTTAGCCATGGCAGCAGCTAGATCGATCGCTAGCACAGATACGCAGTATTTT. Translating it yields CASSLAMAAARSIASTDTQYF. The whole variable domain, filled in from reference TRBV11-1 and TRBJ2-3, reads EAEVAQSPRYKITEKSQAVAFWCDPISGHATLYWYRQILGQGPELLVQFQDESVVDDSQLPKDRFSAERLKGVDSTLKIQPAELGDSAMYLCASSLAMAAARSIASTDTQYFGPGTRLTVL.

The chain is built from TRBV27 and TRBJ1-2; no firm D call. The CDR3 covers 13 residues. V was cut by 7 bases and J by 4 bases, with 13 bases left in between. From germline, CDR1 is MNHEY and CDR2 SMNVEV (reference sequence). The CDR3 nucleotides read TGTGCCAGCAAAAAGACCGGCGGCTATGGCTACACCTTC. This sequence encodes CASKKTGGYGYTF.